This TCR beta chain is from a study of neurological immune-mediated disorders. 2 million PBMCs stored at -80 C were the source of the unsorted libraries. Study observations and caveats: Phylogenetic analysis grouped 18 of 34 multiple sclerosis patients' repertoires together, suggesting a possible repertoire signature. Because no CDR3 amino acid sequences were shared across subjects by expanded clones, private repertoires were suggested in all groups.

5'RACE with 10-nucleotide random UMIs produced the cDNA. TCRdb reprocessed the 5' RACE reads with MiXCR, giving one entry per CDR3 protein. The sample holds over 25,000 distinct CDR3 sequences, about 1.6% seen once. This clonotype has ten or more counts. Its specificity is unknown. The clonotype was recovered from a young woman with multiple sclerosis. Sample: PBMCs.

The CDR3 loop reads CASRTPGQEAEQYF. CDR3 sequence (DNA): TGTGCCAGCAGGACGCCGGGACAGGAGGCGGAGCAGTACTTC. The V and J genes are TRBV6-6 and TRBJ2-7, with 8 bases aligning to TRBD1. From germline, CDR1 is MNHNY and CDR2 SVGAGI (reference sequence). This CDR3 comprises 14 residues. V lost 6 bases to trimming and J lost 7 bases; unmatched junction nucleotides: 11.